These 32 T cell receptor beta chains share one sample of origin, sequenced in a study of identical twins. Via MiXCR, TCRdb re-called the 5' RACE reads, giving one row per CDR3 protein. The table has 450,000 to 500,000 distinct CDR3 sequences, over 11% seen once. This sample also appeared in a second study, on yellow fever vaccine responses in identical twins.

Material for sequencing was CD4+ T cells sorted from blood. The origin of the receptors is a woman between 18 and 29 years old in good health.

This clonotype was observed a handful of times. V and J are TRBV20-1 and TRBJ2-5; 11 nucleotides match TRBD2. The V segment lost 3 bases and the J segment 1 base; nucleotides outside the gene matches: 4. Per germline, CDR1 DFQATT and CDR2 SNEGSKA (reference sequence). The CDR3 loop spans 15 amino acids. The CDR3 spells CSASPSGRLQETQYF. The CDR3 DNA is TGCAGTGCTAGCCCTAGCGGGAGGCTCCAAGAGACCCAGTACTTC.

This rearrangement joins TRBV9 to TRBJ2-2; 14 bases map to TRBD2. From germline, CDR1 is SGDLS and CDR2 YYNGEE. This CDR3 contains 17 residues. V lost 2 bases to trimming and J lost 4 bases; unmatched junction nucleotides: 4. The CDR3 reads CASSVTSGRAGTGELFF. As DNA, the CDR3 is TGTGCCAGCAGCGTGACTAGCGGGAGGGCTGGCACCGGGGAGCTGTTTTTT.

V is TRBV24-1 and J is TRBJ2-5; D possibly matches TRBD1 or TRBD2 (5 bases each). CDR3 size: 15 residues. Trimming took off 4 bases at V and 2 bases at J, with 13 bases between the two ends. Germline lookup yields CDR1 KGHDR and CDR2 SFDVKD. The CDR3 sequence: CATSDPRGPQETQYF. CDR3 in DNA: TGTGCCACCAGTGACCCCCGGGGACCGCAAGAGACCCAGTACTTC.

This clonotype was seen ten or more times. The V call is TRBV12-3 or TRBV12-4, the J call TRBJ1-4, with 7 nucleotides matching TRBD1. This CDR3 is built from 14 residues. V dropped 5 bases and J dropped 5; count of bases not matched to a gene: 5. This chain's CDR3 is CASSPGGNNEKLFF. CDR3 in DNA: TGTGCCAGCAGTCCAGGGGGTAACAATGAAAAACTGTTTTTT.

The rearrangement links TRBV5-8 to TRBJ2-2; no reliable D call. This CDR3 is built from 12 residues. CDR1 is SGHTS and CDR2 is YDEGEE in the germline V gene. Trimming stripped 0 bases from V and 6 bases from J, with 3 bases between. CDR3 in amino acids: CASSLEAGELFF. As DNA, the CDR3 is TGTGCCAGCAGCTTGGAGGCCGGGGAGCTGTTTTTT.

The chain employs TRBV3-1 and TRBJ2-4; 10 positions agree with TRBD1. The trim removed 7 bases at V and 9 bases at J, leaving 9 bases unmatched. CDR1 is LGHDT and CDR2 is YNNKEL in the germline V gene (reference sequence). The CDR3 contains 14 residues. The CDR3 sequence is CASTDRDRGGIQYF. The CDR3 region has the DNA TGTGCCAGCACCGACCGGGACAGGGGAGGCATTCAGTACTTC.

This clonotype was observed a handful of times. J is TRBJ1-1 and V is TRBV4-1; 7 positions match TRBD1. J was trimmed by 1 base and V by 3 bases; bases with no gene match: 5. The CDR3 spans 15 residues. Germline V CDR1 and CDR2: MGHRA, YSYEKL. In DNA form, the CDR3 reads TGCGCCAGCAGCCATGCAGGGGGAAAGAACACTGAAGCTTTCTTT. The encoded protein is CASSHAGGKNTEAFF.

CDR3 in DNA: TGTGCCATCAGTGAGTTAGAGGGGGGCCCTGAAGCTTTCTTT. Amino acids: CAISELEGGPEAFF. The gene calls are TRBV10-3 and TRBJ1-1, with D perhaps TRBD1 (6 bases). V dropped 1 base and J dropped 6 bases, with 12 bases sitting between them. Germline V lookup: CDR1 ENHRY, CDR2 SYGVKD. The CDR3 extends over 14 amino acids.

This chain links TRBV5-1 with TRBJ2-3; 7 nucleotides align to TRBD1. With 4 bases clipped from V and 6 bases from J, the junction kept 8 bases outside the gene matches. The CDR3 totals 14 residues. Germline assignment: CDR1 SGHRS and CDR2 YFSETQ. The chain's CDR3 is CASSISRGSDTQYF. In nucleotides, the CDR3 is TGCGCCAGCAGCATAAGCAGGGGGTCCGATACGCAGTATTTT.

This chain uses TRBV11-3 with TRBJ2-2; unclear D gene. V lost 0 bases to trimming and J lost 6 bases, with 5 bases between them. The germline CDR1 and CDR2 sequences are SGHNT and YENEEA. The CDR3 is 13 amino acids. The CDR3 DNA reads TGTGCCAGCAGCTTAGATTCCCCCGGGGAGCTGTTTTTT. It codes for CASSLDSPGELFF.

V is TRBV5-5 and J is TRBJ2-7; weak D call: TRBD2 (5 bases). Germline lookup yields CDR1 SGHKS and CDR2 YYEKEE (reference sequence). Trimming took 0 bases from V and 1 from J, leaving 11 bases between them. The CDR3 length is 15 residues. The CDR3 DNA sequence: TGTGCCAGCAGCTTGGTGCCTAGCAGATCCTACGAGCAGTACTTC. It codes for CASSLVPSRSYEQYF.

In its sample, this clonotype was seen a few times. The chain joins TRBV20-1 to TRBJ2-4; no reliable D call. V lost 0 bases and J 3 bases, leaving 18 bases between the germline ends. The CDR3 length is 17 residues. Germline lookup yields CDR1 DFQATT and CDR2 SNEGSKA (reference sequence). In nucleotides, the CDR3 is TGCAGTGCTAGAGATCTCGGTACGCCCTTGGTCAAAAACATTCAGTACTTC. It translates to CSARDLGTPLVKNIQYF.

In this sample, this clonotype turned up a few times. The chain combines TRBV7-2 with TRBJ2-7, with D maybe TRBD2 (6 bases). This CDR3 comprises 15 residues. Trimming took off 3 bases at V and 2 bases at J, with 14 bases between the two ends. The germline V gene encodes CDR1 SGHTA and CDR2 FQGNSA. In DNA, the CDR3 is TGTGCCAGCAGCTTGGAGCGGGTTTTTACCTACGAGCAGTACTTC. Translating it yields CASSLERVFTYEQYF.

This clonotype occurred a few times. The rearrangement joins TRBV6-1 to TRBJ2-7; D gene ambiguous. The CDR3 sequence is 14 residues long. The germline V gene has CDR1 MNHNS and CDR2 SASEGT. V lost 8 bases, J lost 0 bases, and 14 bases lay in between. CDR3 in amino acids: CASANLQSSYEQYF. DNA of the CDR3: TGTGCCAGCGCTAATCTTCAGAGCTCCTACGAGCAGTACTTC.

This clonotype was counted many times. The CDR3 loop reads CATSDAQGINYNEQFF. The CDR3 DNA sequence: TGTGCCACCAGTGATGCACAGGGGATTAACTACAATGAGCAGTTCTTC. The chain is built from TRBV24-1 and TRBJ2-1; 7 bases are a match to TRBD1. The CDR3 spans 16 residues. Germline CDR1 reads KGHDR; CDR2 reads SFDVKD. V shed 3 bases, J shed 3 bases, and the junction held 7 bases outside the gene matches.

This clonotype was picked up a small number of times. The CDR3 sequence is CASSRGRIGTGELFF. CDR3 DNA sequence: TGTGCCAGCAGTCGGGGACGAATTGGCACCGGGGAGCTGTTTTTT. V is TRBV6-2 or TRBV6-3 and J is TRBJ2-2; D is tentatively TRBD1 or TRBD2 (5 bases each). The CDR3 has 15 amino acids. Germline lookup yields CDR1 MNHEY and CDR2 SVGEGT. V was clipped by 5 bases and J by 4 bases, with 14 bases between them.

In this sample, this clonotype turned up a few times. J is TRBJ2-7 and V is TRBV7-2, with TRBD1 as a possible D gene (5 bases). Deletions cut 5 bases from V and 4 bases from J, with 9 bases between. The CDR3 sequence is 12 residues long. CDR1 is SGHTA, CDR2 FQGNSA, per germline. The CDR3 loop reads CASSATEYEQYF. In DNA, the CDR3 is TGTGCCAGCAGCGCGACAGAATACGAGCAGTACTTC.

This clonotype was seen only a few times. V and J are TRBV5-1 and TRBJ1-6; unclear D gene. Germline values: CDR1 SGHRS, CDR2 YFSETQ. V shed 0 bases and J shed 7 bases, with 8 bases lying between them. This CDR3 is 14 amino acids long. This CDR3 is CASSLAQYNSPLHF. Here the CDR3 DNA reads TGCGCCAGCAGCTTGGCTCAGTACAATTCACCCCTCCACTTT.

The chain has TRBV6-1 and TRBJ2-1; D gene unclear. Trimming removed 5 bases from V and 6 bases from J, with 8 bases in between. CDR3 size: 12 residues. Germline V gives CDR1 MNHNS, CDR2 SASEGT. The CDR3 DNA is TGTGCCAGCAGTCGGACGGCCAATGAGCAGTTCTTC. Residues: CASSRTANEQFF.

This chain links TRBV12-5 with TRBJ2-1; TRBD2 is a possible D gene (5 bases). Germline V CDR1 and CDR2: LGHNT, FRNRAP. This CDR3 has 13 amino acids. The V gene lost 2 bases and the J gene lost 13 bases, with 15 bases spanning the gap. The DNA of the CDR3 is TGTGCTAGTGGTTTGTGGCTAGCTGGGGAACAGTTCTTC. Translating it yields CASGLWLAGEQFF.

This clonotype was observed at least ten times. The gene calls are TRBV20-1 and TRBJ2-6; D is unresolved. CDR1 is DFQATT, CDR2 SNEGSKA, per germline (reference sequence). The CDR3 sequence is 14 residues long. The germline V and J ends were trimmed by 1 base and 0 bases, with 4 bases remaining between them. The CDR3 spells CSARGSSGANVLTF. The DNA for the CDR3 is TGCAGTGCTAGAGGATCCTCTGGGGCCAACGTCCTGACTTTC.

This clonotype was found many times. This rearrangement joins TRBV5-1 to TRBJ2-5; TRBD2 is a possible D gene (5 bases). The germline V gene encodes CDR1 SGHRS and CDR2 YFSETQ. This CDR3 has 14 residues. V was cut by 4 bases and J by 7 bases, with 17 bases left in between. For the CDR3, the DNA is TGCGCCAGCAGCCGGGATTTCACACCGGGGACCCAGTACTTC. This sequence encodes CASSRDFTPGTQYF.

The rearrangement joins TRBV24-1 to TRBJ2-3, with 10 nucleotides matching TRBD2. CDR3 size: 16 residues. J gave up 4 bases and V 4 bases, and 7 bases lay outside the gene matches. Germline-derived CDR1 and CDR2 are KGHDR and SFDVKD. DNA of the CDR3: TGTGCCACCAGTGAGACGATAGCGGGAGGCGCAGATACGCAGTATTTT. Translating it yields CATSETIAGGADTQYF.

The CDR3 DNA reads TGTGCCAGCAGTTACCGGTGGGGGGGAGACAATGAGCAGTTCTTC. Translating gives CASSYRWGGDNEQFF. V usage is TRBV6-5 and J usage is TRBJ2-1; 7 nucleotides agree with TRBD2. The CDR3 is 15 residues long. V dropped 2 bases and J dropped 5; count of bases not matched to a gene: 6. Per germline, CDR1 MNHEY and CDR2 SVGAGI.

The chain has TRBV3-1 and TRBJ2-7; 7 nucleotides agree with TRBD2. J gave up 0 bases and V 1 base, and 6 bases lay outside the gene matches. This CDR3 spans 16 amino acids. In germline, CDR1 is LGHDT, CDR2 YNNKEL (reference sequence). CDR3 DNA sequence: TGTGCCAGCAGCCAAGGGGGGAGGGTGAGCTCCTACGAGCAGTACTTC. It is translated as CASSQGGRVSSYEQYF.

This clonotype has a count of ten or more. The chain is built from TRBV4-2 and TRBJ2-1, with a possible D match to TRBD2 (6 bases). Germline CDR1 is LGHNA and CDR2 is YNFKEQ. V gave up 0 bases and J gave up 9 bases, with 18 bases separating them. The CDR3 is 16 amino acids. CDR3 region: CASSQDPGGGLSEQFF. The CDR3 nucleotides are TGTGCCAGCAGCCAAGATCCTGGGGGAGGCCTTTCTGAGCAGTTCTTC.

The V gene is TRBV5-6, the J gene TRBJ1-2; 7 bases line up with TRBD1. The V gene end was trimmed by 4 bases and the J gene end by 5 bases; junction bases not matched to a gene: 14. Germline loops: CDR1 SGHDT, CDR2 YYEEEE. This CDR3 spans 16 amino acids. The CDR3 DNA follows: TGTGCCAGCAGCCTGACGCCCTTTACAGGGGCTTATGGCTACACCTTC. Encoded protein: CASSLTPFTGAYGYTF. Full variable domain (outside the CDR3, taken from reference TRBV5-6 and TRBJ1-2): DAGVTQSPTHLIKTRGQQVTLRCSPKSGHDTVSWYQQALGQGPQFIFQYYEEEERQRGNFPDRFSGHQFPNYSSELNVNALLLGDSALYLCASSLTPFTGAYGYTFGSGTRLTVV.

In this sample, this clonotype turned up a few times. This sequence joins TRBV14 and TRBJ2-6; D is unresolved. This CDR3 spans 16 amino acids. The germline CDR1 and CDR2 sequences are SGHDN and FVKESK. V was pared by 0 bases and J by 0 bases, with 6 bases between. This chain's CDR3 is CASSQDFPSGANVLTF. In DNA, the CDR3 is TGTGCCAGCAGCCAAGACTTTCCCTCTGGGGCCAACGTCCTGACTTTC.

At least ten counts were recorded for this clonotype. The chain is built from TRBV5-1 and TRBJ2-3, with TRBD2 matching 13 bases. Germline trimming cut 4 bases from V and 4 bases from J; bases unmatched to any gene: 6. Germline CDR1 and CDR2: SGHRS and YFSETQ. This CDR3 contains 16 residues. The CDR3 DNA sequence: TGCGCCAGCAGCGGCGGACTAGCGGGAGAACCAGATACGCAGTATTTT. This sequence encodes CASSGGLAGEPDTQYF.

This clonotype occurred a few times. The chain carries TRBV12-3 or TRBV12-4 and TRBJ1-2; D may be TRBD1 (6 bases). V gave up 3 bases and J gave up 7 bases, with 12 bases separating them. This CDR3 contains 13 residues. The CDR3 DNA reads as TGTGCCAGCAGTTTCTCGGGGGCAGGTGGCTACACCTTC. Its protein is CASSFSGAGGYTF.

This clonotype occurred a few times. The chain links TRBV4-3 to TRBJ2-7, with D unclear. Trimming removed 0 bases from V and 3 bases from J, with 9 bases in between. Looked up from germline, CDR1 is LGHNA and CDR2 is YSLEER. The CDR3 covers 14 residues. CDR3 sequence reads: CASSQDGNFYEQYF. The CDR3 DNA follows: TGCGCCAGCAGCCAAGATGGAAACTTCTACGAGCAGTACTTC.

V usage is TRBV27 and J usage is TRBJ2-1; D uncertain. Germline V gene lookup returns CDR1 MNHEY and CDR2 SMNVEV (reference sequence). Between the trimmed V and J ends, which lost 3 bases and 8 bases, there was a span of 5 bases. The CDR3 runs 11 residues. The CDR3 loop is CASSFMYEQFF. The CDR3 bases are TGTGCCAGCAGTTTTATGTATGAGCAGTTCTTC.